A selection of T cell receptor beta chains follows, all from one sample in a study of patients and donors after allogeneic stem cell transplantation. TCRdb reprocessed the RT-PCR reads via MiXCR and lists one record per CDR3 protein. In the table there are about 87,000 distinct CDR3 sequences, about 5% of which are singletons. The material sequenced was blood, either unsorted or a sorted T cell fraction (not recorded which). The receptors derive from a human donor who was either an allogeneic HSCT recipient or a stem cell or donor lymphocyte infusion donor (not recorded which). It is not recorded whose cells these are; they may come from a transplant donor. CDR3s include the opening cysteine and the closing phenylalanine or tryptophan. Fields, in order: V gene, J gene, CDR3 protein.

TRBV6-5,TRBJ1-5,CASSYGQDSHSNQPQHF
TRBV25-1,TRBJ1-1,CASSDPSGGNTEAFF
TRBV18,TRBJ2-1,CASSPYGTRIGNEQFF
TRBV3-1,TRBJ2-5,CASSPGLAGKETQYF
TRBV28,TRBJ1-4,CASSSWDGQHNEKLFF
TRBV7-8,TRBJ1-1,CASSQTGPTEAFF
TRBV20-1,TRBJ1-3,CSARDPQRASGNTIYF
TRBV20-1,TRBJ1-2,CSARDQQGQTQYGYTF
TRBV5-4,TRBJ1-1,CAATQDRLADEAFF
TRBV12-3/TRBV12-4,TRBJ2-5,CASSQGSPPTQYF
TRBV20-1,TRBJ1-3,CSARDPRTHSSGNTIYF